This is a list of T cell receptor beta chains from one sample in a study of brain T cells in children with intractable seizures. Method: immunoSEQ multiplex PCR; TCRdb's copy keeps in-frame clones and lacks some. The sample includes some 76,000 clones, about 92% of them seen just once. This specimen was peripheral blood, taken at surgery. All receptors derive from a boy in the first two years of life with tuberous sclerosis and intractable seizures. Both conserved end residues are trimmed from each CDR3. Size values are once, few and many counts, or a class for expanded clones, and some rows have none.

J	size	V	CDR3
TRBJ2-3	.	TRBV6-5	ASMGADTQY
TRBJ1-5	once	TRBV11-2	ASSKDGVGQPQH
TRBJ2-6	.	TRBV15	ATSRDRSSGANVLT
TRBJ2-5	.	TRBV27	ASSLSHRGETQY
TRBJ1-2	.	TRBV15	ATSSSVTGRYGYT
TRBJ2-2	.	TRBV3-1/TRBV3-2	ASSQGGGRTGELF
TRBJ2-1	.	TRBV9	ASSVVGVGNEQF
TRBJ1-1	.	TRBV5-1	ASSLTNTEAF
TRBJ2-1	.	TRBV24-1	ATRGPDNNEQF
TRBJ1-2	once	TRBV2	ASSARSSLDGYT
TRBJ1-4	.	TRBV2	ASISRGNNEKLF
TRBJ2-1	.	TRBV5-1	ASQRTGSYNEQF
TRBJ1-1	.	TRBV29-1	SVDTSGYTEAF
TRBJ2-1	.	TRBV7-8	ASRPALAGVYNEQF
TRBJ2-7	.	TRBV9	ASSNGQDYEQY
TRBJ1-4	.	TRBV18	ASSPQGAAGNEKLF
TRBJ1-2	.	TRBV6-5	ASSVATGEAYGYT
TRBJ1-5	.	TRBV4-1	ASSLEDREYQPQH
TRBJ2-7	.	TRBV30	AWSVGPGTYEQY
TRBJ1-5	.	TRBV19	ASSILGDSSNQPQH
TRBJ2-3	.	TRBV2	ASITAGWETDTQY
TRBJ2-1	.	TRBV4-1	ASSHDRDSSYNEQF
TRBJ2-7	few	TRBV14	ASSRSYEQY